These T cell receptor beta chains were read from a single sample in a study of shared clonotypes between healthy human individuals. The repertoire was sequenced with immunoSEQ multiplex PCR; TCRdb's copy has only in-frame clones and lacks some. The sample contains 2 million to 2.5 million clones, almost 96% of which appear only once. Sequencing was carried out using naive CD4+ T cells sorted from blood. The receptor set was obtained from a man younger than 35 in good health. Each CDR3 is given with its conserved first and last residue. D genes are given only for firm matches. Some rows have no size entry. The others give once, few or many, or a class for an expanded clone.

v_call: TRBV5-6; d_call: .; j_call: TRBJ2-7; clone_size: .; cdr3_aa: CASSLTVAAYYEQYF; cdr3_nt: TGTGCCAGCAGCTTGACAGTTGCTGCGTACTACGAGCAGTACTTC
v_call: TRBV5-6; d_call: .; j_call: TRBJ2-6; clone_size: .; cdr3_aa: CASSFSPTGANVLTF; cdr3_nt: TGTGCCAGCAGCTTTTCGCCAACTGGGGCCAACGTCCTGACTTTC
v_call: TRBV7-2; d_call: .; j_call: TRBJ2-7; clone_size: .; cdr3_aa: CASSLAGSGHEQYF; cdr3_nt: TGTGCCAGCAGCTTGGCCGGGAGCGGGCACGAGCAGTACTTC
v_call: TRBV7-2; d_call: TRBD2; j_call: TRBJ2-5; clone_size: .; cdr3_aa: CASSSAAGRGETQYF; cdr3_nt: TGTGCCAGCAGCTCCGCAGCGGGAAGAGGAGAGACCCAGTACTTC
v_call: TRBV19; d_call: .; j_call: TRBJ1-5; clone_size: .; cdr3_aa: CASSIAGLYGQPQHF; cdr3_nt: TGTGCCAGTAGTATAGCGGGCCTTTACGGGCAGCCCCAGCATTTT
v_call: TRBV4-2; d_call: TRBD2; j_call: TRBJ2-2; clone_size: .; cdr3_aa: CASSARGGMTGELFF; cdr3_nt: TGTGCCAGCAGCGCCCGCGGGGGGATGACCGGGGAGCTGTTTTTT
v_call: TRBV19; d_call: TRBD1; j_call: TRBJ2-7; clone_size: .; cdr3_aa: CASSPQGAHEQYF; cdr3_nt: TGTGCCAGTAGTCCACAGGGGGCACACGAGCAGTACTTC
v_call: TRBV9; d_call: TRBD1; j_call: TRBJ1-6; clone_size: .; cdr3_aa: CASSGGRTGYNSPLHF; cdr3_nt: TGTGCCAGCAGCGGAGGCCGGACAGGGTATAATTCACCCCTCCACTTT
v_call: TRBV30; d_call: .; j_call: TRBJ2-7; clone_size: .; cdr3_aa: CAWSPIGVVPYEQYF; cdr3_nt: TGTGCCTGGAGCCCAATTGGCGTAGTTCCCTACGAGCAGTACTTC
v_call: TRBV7-9; d_call: .; j_call: TRBJ1-1; clone_size: once; cdr3_aa: CASSHQIENTEAFF; cdr3_nt: TGTGCCAGCAGCCATCAGATCGAGAACACTGAAGCTTTCTTT
v_call: TRBV11-3; d_call: .; j_call: TRBJ2-7; clone_size: once; cdr3_aa: CASSLYRDGEQYF; cdr3_nt: TGTGCCAGCAGCTTATATCGGGACGGCGAGCAGTACTTC
v_call: TRBV10-1; d_call: .; j_call: TRBJ1-6; clone_size: .; cdr3_aa: CASNFPSPESSSPLHF; cdr3_nt: TGCGCCAGTAATTTCCCCAGCCCCGAAAGTAGTTCACCCCTCCACTTT
v_call: TRBV7-9; d_call: .; j_call: TRBJ1-6; clone_size: .; cdr3_aa: CASSLGQGSYNSPLHF; cdr3_nt: TGTGCCAGCAGCTTAGGTCAGGGAAGCTATAATTCACCCCTCCACTTT
v_call: TRBV5-1; d_call: TRBD2; j_call: TRBJ2-7; clone_size: .; cdr3_aa: CASSLVAGGPNEQYF; cdr3_nt: TGCGCCAGTAGCTTGGTTGCGGGAGGGCCTAACGAGCAGTACTTC
v_call: TRBV5-8; d_call: .; j_call: TRBJ2-7; clone_size: .; cdr3_aa: CASSWGLEYEQYF; cdr3_nt: TGTGCCAGCAGCTGGGGTTTGGAGTACGAGCAGTACTTC
v_call: TRBV7-7; d_call: .; j_call: TRBJ2-5; clone_size: .; cdr3_aa: CASSPPPKETQYF; cdr3_nt: TGTGCTAGCAGCCCACCCCCCAAAGAGACCCAGTACTTC
v_call: TRBV6-4; d_call: .; j_call: TRBJ1-4; clone_size: .; cdr3_aa: CASSDVGTTSTPENEKLFF; cdr3_nt: TGTGCCAGCAGTGACGTTGGGACGACATCAACTCCGGAGAATGAAAAACTGTTTTTT
v_call: TRBV5-1; d_call: TRBD2; j_call: TRBJ2-3; clone_size: .; cdr3_aa: CASSLVGTSITDTQYF; cdr3_nt: TGCGCCAGCAGCTTGGTAGGGACTAGCATCACAGATACGCAGTATTTT
v_call: TRBV28; d_call: .; j_call: TRBJ1-5; clone_size: .; cdr3_aa: CASSLGVNQPQHF; cdr3_nt: TGTGCCAGCAGTTTGGGGGTAAATCAGCCCCAGCATTTT
v_call: TRBV9; d_call: TRBD1; j_call: TRBJ1-6; clone_size: .; cdr3_aa: CASSRQGADNSPLHF; cdr3_nt: TGTGCCAGCAGCCGGCAGGGGGCTGATAATTCACCCCTCCACTTT
v_call: TRBV27; d_call: .; j_call: TRBJ1-4; clone_size: .; cdr3_aa: CASRSIGGNEKLFF; cdr3_nt: TGTGCCAGCAGGAGCATTGGGGGAAATGAAAAACTGTTTTTT
v_call: TRBV19; d_call: TRBD1; j_call: TRBJ1-2; clone_size: .; cdr3_aa: CASSTRQGISGYTF; cdr3_nt: TGTGCCAGTAGTACCCGACAGGGCATATCTGGCTACACCTTC
v_call: TRBV11-1; d_call: .; j_call: TRBJ1-1; clone_size: .; cdr3_aa: CASSYTDGNTEAFF; cdr3_nt: TGTGCCAGCAGCTATACAGACGGGAACACTGAAGCTTTCTTT
v_call: TRBV9; d_call: .; j_call: TRBJ1-3; clone_size: .; cdr3_aa: CASSGGPGGPGNTIYF; cdr3_nt: TGTGCCAGCAGCGGCGGCCCGGGGGGTCCTGGAAACACCATATATTTT
v_call: TRBV27; d_call: TRBD2; j_call: TRBJ2-1; clone_size: .; cdr3_aa: CASSLTSGGATYNEQFF; cdr3_nt: TGTGCCAGCAGTTTGACTAGCGGGGGGGCCACCTACAATGAGCAGTTCTTC
v_call: TRBV10-3; d_call: .; j_call: TRBJ2-2; clone_size: .; cdr3_aa: CAISARRDDTGELFF; cdr3_nt: TGTGCCATCAGTGCTAGAAGGGACGACACCGGGGAGCTGTTTTTT
v_call: TRBV11-2; d_call: TRBD2; j_call: TRBJ2-1; clone_size: .; cdr3_aa: CASSSASGGRVEQFF; cdr3_nt: TGTGCCAGCAGCTCCGCTAGCGGGGGAAGGGTTGAGCAGTTCTTC
v_call: TRBV7-2; d_call: .; j_call: TRBJ1-4; clone_size: few; cdr3_aa: CASSLVAAVNEKLFF; cdr3_nt: TGTGCCAGCAGCTTAGTAGCGGCAGTCAATGAAAAACTGTTTTTT
v_call: TRBV30; d_call: .; j_call: TRBJ2-5; clone_size: .; cdr3_aa: CAWTRGAGETQYF; cdr3_nt: TGTGCCTGGACCCGAGGGGCAGGCGAGACCCAGTACTTC
v_call: TRBV19; d_call: TRBD2; j_call: TRBJ2-3; clone_size: once; cdr3_aa: CASSMGTSGSADTQYF; cdr3_nt: TGTGCCAGTAGTATGGGGACTAGCGGGAGTGCAGATACGCAGTATTTT
v_call: TRBV28; d_call: .; j_call: TRBJ1-2; clone_size: .; cdr3_aa: CASSLSGVSGYTF; cdr3_nt: TGTGCCAGCAGTTTGTCAGGGGTGAGTGGCTACACCTTC
v_call: TRBV7-2; d_call: .; j_call: TRBJ2-7; clone_size: .; cdr3_aa: CASSSNQGRFDEQYF; cdr3_nt: TGTGCCAGCAGCTCTAATCAGGGGCGTTTCGACGAGCAGTACTTC
v_call: TRBV6-6; d_call: .; j_call: TRBJ1-4; clone_size: .; cdr3_aa: CASSYQFVEKLFF; cdr3_nt: TGTGCCAGCAGTTACCAGTTCGTCGAAAAACTGTTTTTT
v_call: TRBV29-1; d_call: .; j_call: TRBJ1-2; clone_size: .; cdr3_aa: CSGLEQGANYGYTF; cdr3_nt: TGCAGCGGCCTAGAACAGGGAGCTAACTATGGCTACACCTTC
v_call: TRBV19; d_call: TRBD1; j_call: TRBJ2-2; clone_size: .; cdr3_aa: CASSIDIRDRVTGELFF; cdr3_nt: TGTGCCAGTAGTATAGATATTCGAGACAGGGTCACCGGGGAGCTGTTTTTT
v_call: TRBV6-1; d_call: .; j_call: TRBJ1-4; clone_size: .; cdr3_aa: CASSEFMTTNEKLFF; cdr3_nt: TGTGCCAGCAGTGAATTTATGACAACTAATGAAAAACTGTTTTTT
v_call: TRBV7-9; d_call: .; j_call: TRBJ2-7; clone_size: once; cdr3_aa: CACDSGSYEQYF; cdr3_nt: TGTGCCTGTGACAGTGGATCCTACGAGCAGTACTTC
v_call: TRBV5-4; d_call: TRBD1; j_call: TRBJ2-3; clone_size: .; cdr3_aa: CASSLTGVISHTQYF; cdr3_nt: TGTGCCAGCAGCCTGACAGGGGTAATATCGCATACGCAGTATTTT
v_call: TRBV5-6; d_call: TRBD2; j_call: TRBJ2-5; clone_size: .; cdr3_aa: CASSLRLQAGGRGETQYF; cdr3_nt: TGTGCCAGCAGCTTGAGGCTCCAAGCGGGAGGGAGAGGAGAGACCCAGTACTTC
v_call: TRBV7-9; d_call: TRBD2; j_call: TRBJ2-1; clone_size: .; cdr3_aa: CASSLAGTSRDNEQFF; cdr3_nt: TGTGCCAGCAGCTTGGCCGGGACTAGTAGGGACAATGAGCAGTTCTTC
v_call: TRBV18; d_call: .; j_call: TRBJ1-1; clone_size: .; cdr3_aa: CASSPLGQGSEAFF; cdr3_nt: TGTGCCAGCTCACCATTGGGGCAGGGAAGTGAAGCTTTCTTT
v_call: TRBV5-4; d_call: .; j_call: TRBJ2-5; clone_size: .; cdr3_aa: CASSLPDRQETQYF; cdr3_nt: TGTGCCAGCAGCCTACCGGACAGACAAGAGACCCAGTACTTC
v_call: TRBV27; d_call: .; j_call: TRBJ1-4; clone_size: once; cdr3_aa: CASSLSRRGAREKLFF; cdr3_nt: TGTGCCAGCAGTTTATCCCGCAGGGGAGCGCGAGAAAAACTGTTTTTT
v_call: TRBV10-3; d_call: .; j_call: TRBJ1-5; clone_size: .; cdr3_aa: CAISDPFKREQHF; cdr3_nt: TGTGCCATCAGTGACCCCTTTAAGCGGGAGCAGCATTTT
v_call: TRBV5-8; d_call: TRBD2; j_call: TRBJ2-7; clone_size: .; cdr3_aa: CASSFGLAGELGQYF; cdr3_nt: TGTGCCAGCAGCTTTGGACTAGCGGGAGAGCTTGGTCAGTACTTC
v_call: TRBV5-1; d_call: TRBD1; j_call: TRBJ1-2; clone_size: once; cdr3_aa: CASSSGQGYGYTF; cdr3_nt: TGCGCCAGCAGCTCCGGACAGGGTTATGGCTACACCTTC
v_call: TRBV5-1; d_call: TRBD2; j_call: TRBJ2-3; clone_size: .; cdr3_aa: CASTSGGNTDTQYF; cdr3_nt: TGCGCCAGCACGAGCGGGGGGAACACAGATACGCAGTATTTT
v_call: TRBV6-1; d_call: TRBD2; j_call: TRBJ2-7; clone_size: .; cdr3_aa: CASTPSRGGTYEQYF; cdr3_nt: TGTGCCAGCACCCCCTCGCGCGGGGGGACCTACGAGCAGTACTTC
v_call: TRBV5-1; d_call: TRBD2; j_call: TRBJ2-7; clone_size: once; cdr3_aa: CASSLKGLAPWDYEQYF; cdr3_nt: TGCGCCAGCAGCCTAAAAGGACTAGCACCCTGGGATTACGAGCAGTACTTC
v_call: TRBV6-6; d_call: .; j_call: TRBJ1-2; clone_size: .; cdr3_aa: CASRAGTWKYGYTF; cdr3_nt: TGTGCCAGCAGAGCCGGGACATGGAAGTATGGCTACACCTTC
v_call: TRBV25-1; d_call: TRBD2; j_call: TRBJ2-5; clone_size: .; cdr3_aa: CASSVGTSGSETQYF; cdr3_nt: TGTGCCAGCAGTGTTGGGACTAGCGGGAGTGAGACCCAGTACTTC
v_call: TRBV30; d_call: .; j_call: TRBJ2-5; clone_size: .; cdr3_aa: CALVQPRGVRGGTQYF; cdr3_nt: TGTGCCTTGGTTCAGCCCCGGGGAGTAAGAGGGGGGACCCAGTACTTC
v_call: TRBV25-1; d_call: .; j_call: TRBJ1-4; clone_size: .; cdr3_aa: CASSEWRSGSEKLFF; cdr3_nt: TGTGCCAGCAGTGAATGGAGGAGTGGCAGCGAAAAACTGTTTTTT
v_call: TRBV6-5; d_call: .; j_call: TRBJ1-2; clone_size: .; cdr3_aa: CASSYSGLGNYGYTF; cdr3_nt: TGTGCCAGCAGTTACTCTGGATTAGGAAACTATGGCTACACCTTC